These T cell receptor beta chains were read from a single sample in a study of T-cell memory formation after mild COVID-19. MiXCR, run by TCRdb on the 5' RACE reads, gives a single entry per CDR3 protein. The sample holds fewer than 140,000 distinct CDR3 sequences, around 15% seen once. The sequenced material came from PBMCs or a T cell subset sorted from them (not recorded which). These receptors came from an adult woman who had mild COVID-19 (a few samples of this study predate the infection). Cell type and time point are not known. Each CDR3 is given with its conserved first and last residue. The order of the fields is V gene, D gene, clone size, J gene, CDR3 protein, CDR3 DNA. A D gene is named only where the DNA matches it firmly. Clone size appears in some rows only: once, few, many, or a class for an expanded clone.

>TRBV9|TRBD2|-|TRBJ2-7
CASSVSGRGAYEQYF
TGTGCCAGCAGCGTTAGCGGGAGAGGGGCCTACGAGCAGTACTTC
>TRBV24-1|-|-|TRBJ1-2
CATSDLETGYGYTF
TGTGCCACCAGTGATTTAGAGACAGGATATGGCTACACCTTC
>TRBV5-1|-|-|TRBJ2-5
CASSAYPKDQTGETQYF
TGCGCCAGCAGCGCTTACCCTAAGGACCAAACGGGAGAGACCCAGTACTTC
>TRBV12-3/TRBV12-4|-|-|TRBJ2-7
CASSSQGQLPEQYF
TGTGCCAGCAGTTCACAGGGACAATTACCGGAGCAGTACTTC
>TRBV15|-|few|TRBJ2-6
CATSKDTSGANVLTF
TGTGCCACCAGCAAGGACACGTCCGGGGCCAACGTCCTGACTTTC
>TRBV15|TRBD1|-|TRBJ2-1
CATSRDLSGTGDNEQFF
TGTGCCACCAGCAGAGATTTGTCCGGGACAGGAGACAATGAGCAGTTCTTC
>TRBV5-1|TRBD1|few|TRBJ2-7
CASSGAGGAFYYEQYF
TGCGCCAGCAGCGGCGCAGGGGGCGCTTTTTACTACGAGCAGTACTTC
>TRBV4-1|TRBD1|-|TRBJ1-4
CASSPWTGGEKLFF
TGCGCCAGCAGCCCTTGGACAGGGGGGGAAAAACTGTTTTTT
>TRBV6-2/TRBV6-3|-|few|TRBJ2-1
CASTLEVNNEQFF
TGTGCCAGCACCTTGGAAGTCAACAATGAGCAGTTCTTC
>TRBV20-1|-|-|TRBJ2-7
CSASPPSPNGEQYF
TGCAGTGCTAGCCCCCCGAGTCCCAACGGCGAGCAGTACTTC
>TRBV20-1|-|few|TRBJ2-7
CSARDKDSSSYEQYF
TGCAGTGCTAGAGATAAAGACTCAAGCTCCTACGAGCAGTACTTC
>TRBV13|-|once|TRBJ2-7
CASSLSQGEQYF
TGTGCCAGCAGCTTGTCGCAGGGGGAGCAGTACTTC
>TRBV7-9|-|few|TRBJ2-1
CASSLDPLQFF
TGTGCCAGCAGCTTAGATCCGCTACAGTTCTTC
>TRBV7-2|-|-|TRBJ2-3
CASRRSPPDTQYF
TGTGCCAGCCGGCGGTCCCCTCCAGATACGCAGTATTTT
>TRBV6-1|TRBD2|few|TRBJ2-1
CASSDRLLAGGNEQFF
TGTGCCAGCAGTGATAGGTTGCTAGCGGGAGGCAATGAGCAGTTCTTC
>TRBV6-5|TRBD1|few|TRBJ1-2
CASSTGQAPNYGYTF
TGTGCCAGCAGTACCGGACAGGCGCCTAACTATGGCTACACCTTC